These 28 T cell receptor beta chains came from one sample sequenced in a study of control samples from healthy donors and cancer patients. Here immunoSEQ multiplex PCR was the method, and the copy in TCRdb shows in-frame clones only, minus some. The data show approximately 100,000 clones, approximately 86% seen once. The source material was blood. The receptors shown here come from a man aged 25-45 years in good health.

This sequence joins TRBV10-3 and TRBJ1-1; 8 bases are a match to TRBD1. V shed 3 bases and J 4 bases; nucleotides not matched to a gene: 1. The CDR3 is 13 residues long. The germline CDR1 and CDR2 sequences are ENHRY and SYGVKD. Written as DNA, the CDR3 is TGTGCCATCAGTGATACAGGGGGCACTGAAGCTTTCTTT. It specifies CAISDTGGTEAFF.

This rearrangement joins TRBV27 to TRBJ2-3, with D hard to call. This CDR3 contains 16 residues. Trimming shortened V by 5 bases and J by 2 bases, and 17 bases separated the two germline ends. From germline, CDR1 is MNHEY and CDR2 SMNVEV (reference sequence). CDR3 sequence: CASSPPPGGHTDTQYF. Written as DNA, the CDR3 is TGTGCCAGCAGTCCCCCGCCTGGCGGCCACACAGATACGCAGTATTTT.

This chain connects TRBV25-1 to TRBJ2-7; D gene uncertain. CDR3 size: 14 residues. The germline V gene has CDR1 MGHDK and CDR2 SYGVNS. The V and J ends lost 10 bases and 4 bases respectively, with 20 bases between them. CDR3 loop: CATLPTTSYYEQYF. CDR3 DNA sequence: TGTGCCACCCTTCCAACGACAAGCTATTACGAGCAGTACTTC.

This chain connects TRBV12-3 or TRBV12-4 to TRBJ2-4; perhaps TRBD2 as D (7 bases). The V gene lost 8 bases and the J gene lost 6 bases, with 14 bases spanning the gap. The length of the CDR3 is 13 residues. This CDR3 is CASGPAGANIQYF. The CDR3 region has the DNA TGTGCCAGCGGGCCTGCGGGGGCAAACATTCAGTACTTC.

This clone was picked up a small number of times. The chain is built from TRBV15 and TRBJ1-1, with a weak D call TRBD1 (5 bases). The V and J ends lost 0 bases and 1 base respectively, with 12 bases between them. The CDR3 is 16 residues long. CDR1 is LNHNV, CDR2 YYDKDF, per germline (reference sequence). The CDR3 here is CATSRDLLGRNTEAFF. DNA for the CDR3: TGTGCCACCAGCAGAGATCTCTTGGGACGGAACACTGAAGCTTTCTTT.

About this clone itself: An end of the junction does not agree with germline; a read error may underlie this. This chain links TRBV20-1 with TRBJ1-2; D perhaps matches TRBD1 (5 bases). The CDR3 spans 10 residues. Germline V gene sequence: CDR1 DFQATT, CDR2 SNEGSKA (reference sequence). Here the CDR3 DNA reads TGCAGTGCTAGGGGGGAGCCTTCCTCCTTC. Its translation: CSARGEPSSF.

The J gene is TRBJ1-5, the V gene TRBV28, with 8 bases aligning to TRBD1. Germline V gene data show CDR1 as MDHEN and CDR2 as SYDVKM. After removal of 6 bases from V and 6 bases from J, the junction contained 10 bases not matched to a gene. This CDR3 region has 15 residues. The CDR3, as DNA: TGTGCCAGCAGACTGACAGGGGCTGGGGGTCAGCCCCAGCATTTT. Translating it yields CASRLTGAGGQPQHF.

The J gene is TRBJ1-6, the V gene TRBV11-3; D gene ambiguous. CDR1 SGHNT and CDR2 YENEEA come from the germline V gene. V lost 0 bases to trimming and J lost 7 bases, with 4 bases between them. This CDR3 has 13 amino acids. The CDR3 is CASSLELNSPLHF. Here the CDR3 DNA reads TGTGCCAGCAGCTTAGAGTTAAATTCACCCCTCCACTTT.

The CDR3 here is CASRTNRGGPNSPLHF. The CDR3 DNA sequence: TGTGCCAGCAGAACCAACAGGGGAGGGCCCAATTCACCCCTCCACTTT. The chain joins TRBV27 to TRBJ1-6; TRBD1 agrees at 7 bases. The CDR3 has 16 residues. V lost 6 bases and J lost 7; bases outside the gene matches: 12. CDR1 is MNHEY, CDR2 SMNVEV, per germline (reference sequence).

A word on this clone: An end of the junction does not agree with germline; a read error may underlie this. This chain links TRBV28 with TRBJ1-2; possible D gene TRBD1, 6 bases. There are 14 residues in the CDR3. Per germline, CDR1 MDHEN and CDR2 SYDVKM. CDR3: CTSSLPDRYYGYTF. The CDR3 coding sequence is TGTACCAGCAGTTTACCAGACAGGTATTATGGCTACACCTTC.

The chain is built from TRBV2 and TRBJ2-7, with TRBD1 matching 8 bases. In germline, CDR1 is SNHLY, CDR2 FYNNEI. This CDR3 is built from 14 residues. The J segment lost 4 bases and the V segment lost 1 base, leaving 3 bases of the junction unmatched. The CDR3 sequence: CASSEGQGTYEQYF. For the CDR3, the DNA is TGTGCCAGCAGTGAAGGACAGGGGACATACGAGCAGTACTTC.

This chain joins TRBV4-1 and TRBJ1-2; D is undetermined. V lost 1 base and J lost 4, with 7 bases in between. Germline V gene sequence: CDR1 MGHRA, CDR2 YSYEKL. CDR3 length: 13 residues. The CDR3 spells CASSQVGSYGYTF. CDR3 DNA: TGCGCCAGCAGCCAAGTAGGTAGCTATGGCTACACCTTC.

The chain joins TRBV10-3 to TRBJ1-1; D may be TRBD1 (5 bases). CDR3 size: 14 residues. Germline CDR1 and CDR2: ENHRY and SYGVKD. V was cut by 5 bases and J by 3 bases, with 13 bases left in between. The CDR3 sequence: CAISTTGKDTEAFF. CDR3 DNA sequence: TGTGCCATCAGTACCACAGGAAAGGACACTGAAGCTTTCTTT.

The V and J genes are TRBV7-2 and TRBJ2-1, with a possible D match to TRBD2 (6 bases). This CDR3 is 16 amino acids long. Germline CDR1 and CDR2: SGHTA and FQGNSA. Trimming pared 4 bases from V and 0 bases from J, leaving 13 bases between. The CDR3 loop is CASSYRDFSSYNEQFF. CDR3 nucleotide sequence: TGTGCCAGCAGCTACCGGGACTTCAGCTCCTACAATGAGCAGTTCTTC.

The chain carries TRBV27 and TRBJ1-4, with a tentative D call TRBD1 (5 bases). This CDR3 is built from 15 residues. Germline-derived CDR1 and CDR2 are MNHEY and SMNVEV (reference sequence). The V end was cut by 5 bases, the J end by 5 bases, with 15 bases between. CDR3: CASSQAPWGNEKLFF. CDR3 nucleotide sequence: TGTGCCAGCAGTCAGGCTCCTTGGGGGAATGAAAAACTGTTTTTT.

V is TRBV5-6 and J is TRBJ2-7, with 10 bases matching TRBD1. This CDR3 has 16 residues. V trimming: 0 bases; J trimming: 5 bases; junction bases outside the gene matches: 8. Germline V CDR1 and CDR2: SGHDT, YYEEEE. The CDR3 here is CASSLAGTGDPHEQYF. The CDR3 bases are TGTGCCAGCAGCTTGGCCGGGACAGGGGACCCCCACGAGCAGTACTTC.

This clone was picked up one time. V is TRBV28 and J is TRBJ2-2; 8 positions agree with TRBD1. Germline CDR1 is MDHEN and CDR2 is SYDVKM. This CDR3 has 15 residues. Trimming removed 10 bases from V and 2 bases from J; junction bases left unmatched: 9. The CDR3 bases are TGTGCCACCGAGGTGGGGACAGGCAACACCGGGGAGCTGTTTTTT. It encodes CATEVGTGNTGELFF.

CDR3 region: CASSQEAGVGYTF. CDR3 sequence (DNA): TGCGCCAGCAGCCAAGAGGCTGGGGTGGGCTACACCTTC. The rearrangement uses TRBV4-1 and TRBJ1-2; no firm D call. CDR3 length: 13 residues. The germline CDR1 and CDR2 sequences are MGHRA and YSYEKL. Trimming took 0 bases from V and 8 from J, leaving 10 bases between them.

There are a few counts of this clone. This rearrangement joins TRBV28 to TRBJ1-2; D is unresolved. Germline loops: CDR1 MDHEN, CDR2 SYDVKM. V shed 2 bases and J shed 0 bases, with 10 bases lying between them. This CDR3 spans 15 amino acids. The CDR3 bases are TGTGCCAGCAGTTTAGGTGGCCGAACTAACTATGGCTACACCTTC. This codes for CASSLGGRTNYGYTF.

The chain links TRBV5-1 to TRBJ1-2; a possible D gene is TRBD1 (6 bases). Deletions cut 5 bases from V and 0 bases from J, with 14 bases between. Germline CDR1 reads SGHRS; CDR2 reads YFSETQ. The CDR3 totals 15 residues. DNA for the CDR3: TGCGCCAGCAGACAACGGGGGGCCGCTAACTATGGCTACACCTTC. Protein product: CASRQRGAANYGYTF.

The genes are TRBV18 and TRBJ2-1, with 7 positions matching TRBD1. This CDR3 comprises 13 residues. Germline V gives CDR1 KGHSH, CDR2 LQKENI. The J segment lost 6 bases and the V segment lost 8 bases, leaving 7 bases of the junction unmatched. CDR3 in DNA: TGTGCCAGCCGACAGGGTGTTACCAATGAGCAGTTCTTC. Translation: CASRQGVTNEQFF.

This chain joins TRBV28 and TRBJ1-1; D is possibly TRBD1 (5 bases). Germline V gene lookup returns CDR1 MDHEN and CDR2 SYDVKM. The CDR3 is 16 amino acids. Trimming removed 7 bases at V and 1 base at J, with 19 bases between. The CDR3 reads CASTPTGTLKNTEAFF. The CDR3 coding sequence is TGTGCCAGCACCCCAACGGGGACTTTAAAGAACACTGAAGCTTTCTTT.

CDR3 nucleotide sequence: TGTGCCAGCAGCTTAGGGACTAGCTTCGAGACCCAGTACTTC. Translation: CASSLGTSFETQYF. The chain recombines TRBV11-2 with TRBJ2-5, with 8 bases that match TRBD2. The V gene's germline CDR1 is SGHAT and CDR2 FQNNGV. This CDR3 is 14 amino acids long. V gave up 1 base and J gave up 5 bases; unmatched junction bases: 3.

This chain uses TRBV6-2 or TRBV6-3 with TRBJ2-5; TRBD1 matches 12 bases. Losses at the gene ends were 4 bases for V and 0 bases for J; bases not matched to a gene: 9. The germline V gene encodes CDR1 MNHEY and CDR2 SVGEGT. The CDR3 consists of 18 residues. The CDR3 bases are TGTGCCAGCAGTTGGAACCGGGACAGGGGGCCGTACCAAGAGACCCAGTACTTC. It specifies CASSWNRDRGPYQETQYF.

The V call is TRBV29-1, the J call TRBJ2-5; perhaps D is TRBD1 or TRBD2 (5 bases each). Germline V gene data show CDR1 as SQVTM and CDR2 as ANQGSEA. The CDR3 loop spans 13 amino acids. Trimming cost V 6 bases and J 1 base, with 12 bases left between them. The CDR3 nucleotides are TGCAGCGTCCAGTATGGGGGCCAAGAGACCCAGTACTTC. It is translated as CSVQYGGQETQYF.

This clone is judged medium-sized (0.01 to 0.1%). The V and J genes are TRBV5-1 and TRBJ2-7; D is ambiguous. The V gene's germline CDR1 is SGHRS and CDR2 YFSETQ. The V gene lost 0 bases and the J gene lost 2 bases, with 6 bases spanning the gap. CDR3 size: 13 residues. CDR3 sequence: CASSLGRAYEQYF. In nucleotides, the CDR3 is TGCGCCAGCAGCTTGGGCAGAGCCTACGAGCAGTACTTC.

The chain combines TRBV5-6 with TRBJ1-2; no clear D. CDR3 length equals 17 residues. The ends were cut back, 5 bases at V and 2 bases at J, with 22 bases in the middle. Germline CDR1 SGHDT, CDR2 YYEEEE. The DNA of the CDR3 is TGTGCCAGCAGGAATTTATTCCCCCTACTGGGAAACTATGGCTACACCTTC. Translated, it gives CASRNLFPLLGNYGYTF.

CDR3 protein: CASIGGGNEKLFF. CDR3 nucleotides: TGTGCCAGCATTGGTGGCGGGAATGAAAAACTGTTTTTT. The chain recombines TRBV6-5 with TRBJ1-4, with D unclear. Per germline, CDR1 MNHEY and CDR2 SVGAGI. V shed 7 bases and J shed 5 bases, with 11 bases lying between them. This CDR3 has 13 residues.